These 11 T cell receptor beta chains share one sample of origin, sequenced in a study of glioma-infiltrating T cells. Using RNA template, CDR3s of TCR alpha and beta were amplified with iRepertoire arm-PCR. TCRdb processed the multiplex PCR reads anew with MiXCR; each CDR3 protein has one entry. The repertoire holds approximately 110,000 distinct CDR3 sequences, with about 25% as singletons. The sample was glioma tissue, nonneoplastic brain tissue, or PBMCs (not recorded which). Receptor source: a human donor with low-grade glioma or glioblastoma, undergoing nonglioma brain surgery, or in good health (not recorded which).

Comments on this clonotype: One junction end does not reproduce the germline sequence, and a read error may be involved. The chain couples TRBV6-1 to TRBJ2-7, with D unresolved. Germline lookup yields CDR1 MNHNS and CDR2 SASEGT. This CDR3 spans 12 amino acids. The CDR3 region is CSSSSVVGGQYF. As DNA, the CDR3 is TGTTCCAGCAGTTCCGTAGTCGGCGGGCAGTACTTC.

The V and J genes are TRBV20-1 and TRBJ1-3, with D possibly matching TRBD1 (5 bases). Trimming took off 2 bases at V and 6 bases at J, with 8 bases between the two ends. Germline lookup yields CDR1 DFQATT and CDR2 SNEGSKA (reference sequence). The CDR3 contains 12 residues. In DNA form, the CDR3 reads TGCAGTGCTAGAAGGGGACTAAACACCATATATTTT. Translation: CSARRGLNTIYF.

This clonotype was seen only a few times. The rearrangement joins TRBV7-9 to TRBJ2-1; TRBD1 aligns across 7 bases. With V trimmed by 4 bases and J by 7 bases, 10 bases remained unmatched. CDR1 is SEHNR and CDR2 is FQNEAQ in the germline V gene (reference sequence). The CDR3 is 15 residues long. CDR3 coding DNA: TGTGCCAGCAGCTCCGGTGGGACAGCTTTTAATGAGCAGTTCTTC. As protein: CASSSGGTAFNEQFF.

This clonotype was counted ten times or more. The gene calls are TRBV20-1 and TRBJ2-1; no firm D call. The germline CDR1 and CDR2 sequences are DFQATT and SNEGSKA (reference sequence). V was trimmed by 6 bases and J by 0 bases, leaving 12 bases between them. The CDR3 is made up of 14 amino acids. The CDR3 loop reads CSAPRGSSYNEQFF. For the CDR3, the DNA is TGCAGTGCCCCTCGAGGCAGCTCCTACAATGAGCAGTTCTTC.

This clonotype came up once. The V gene is TRBV19, the J gene TRBJ1-1, with TRBD1 matching over 7 bases. V was pared by 10 bases and J by 7 bases, with 9 bases of the junction left unmatched. The CDR3 runs 12 residues. Germline values: CDR1 LNHDA, CDR2 SQIVND (reference sequence). CDR3 residues: CATRTGWGEAFF. The CDR3 coding sequence is TGTGCCACCCGGACAGGTTGGGGTGAAGCTTTCTTT.

This clonotype was seen a few times. The chain uses TRBV5-1 and TRBJ2-1; 9 bases match TRBD2. CDR1 and CDR2 from the germline V gene are SGHRS and YFSETQ. The CDR3 is 15 amino acids. Trimming removed 3 bases from V and 6 bases from J; junction bases left unmatched: 7. The CDR3 DNA reads TGCGCCAGCAGCTCTACGGGACTAGCAGGCAATGAGCAGTTCTTC. This encodes CASSSTGLAGNEQFF. The full variable domain, its missing parts supplied by reference TRBV5-1 and TRBJ2-1, is KAGVTQTPRYLIKTRGQQVTLSCSPISGHRSVSWYQQTPGQGLQFLFEYFSETQRNKGNFPGRFSGRQFSNSRSEMNVSTLELGDSALYLCASSSTGLAGNEQFFGPGTRLTVL.

This clonotype was detected many times. The J gene is TRBJ2-7, the V gene TRBV6-1; the match to TRBD1 covers 7 bases. There are 14 residues in the CDR3. Per the germline V gene, CDR1 is MNHNS and CDR2 is SASEGT. J gave up 2 bases and V 6 bases, and 7 bases lay outside the gene matches. CDR3 residues: CASSRGTATYEQYF. Written as DNA, the CDR3 is TGTGCCAGCAGCCGAGGGACAGCGACCTACGAGCAGTACTTC.

This clonotype was counted at least ten times. The chain is built from TRBV20-1 and TRBJ1-6, with TRBD1 identical over 7 bases. The CDR3 extends over 16 amino acids. V shed 3 bases and J 2 bases; nucleotides not matched to a gene: 7. The germline CDR1 and CDR2 sequences are DFQATT and SNEGSKA (reference sequence). DNA of the CDR3: TGCAGTGCTAGGGAGAGGGGGCGCACCTATAATTCACCCCTCCACTTT. Translating gives CSARERGRTYNSPLHF.

This clonotype was counted ten times or more. The genes are TRBV29-1 and TRBJ1-5; D is unclear. The CDR3 contains 13 residues. Germline V gene sequence: CDR1 SQVTM, CDR2 ANQGSEA. V dropped 4 bases and J dropped 0 bases, with 7 bases sitting between them. CDR3 nucleotides: TGCAGCGTTGGGGAGTATAGCAATCAGCCCCAGCATTTT. This encodes CSVGEYSNQPQHF.

This clonotype was counted at least ten times. The V call is TRBV7-2, the J call TRBJ1-2; 9 bases align to TRBD1. Germline assignment: CDR1 SGHTA and CDR2 FQGNSA. With 4 bases clipped from V and 8 bases from J, the junction kept 5 bases outside the gene matches. This CDR3 has 13 residues. CDR3 nucleotides: TGTGCCAGCAGCTGGGGCGGGACAGGGGGCTACACCTTC. Amino acids: CASSWGGTGGYTF.

This clonotype was counted many times. The chain carries TRBV7-2 and TRBJ1-5; no clear D gene. The CDR3 totals 16 residues. CDR1 and CDR2 (germline): SGHTA, FQGNSA. Trimming removed 1 base at V and 4 bases at J, with 14 bases between. CDR3 sequence: CASSLVSQNPNQPQHF. As DNA, the CDR3 is TGTGCCAGCAGCTTAGTCTCACAGAATCCTAATCAGCCCCAGCATTTT.